This T cell receptor beta chain was captured by sequencing in a study of beta chain features in type 1 diabetes. The whole isolated RNA underwent reverse transcription, so sequencing captured expressed TCRB transcripts. Sequencing was performed with immunoSEQ multiplex PCR; in TCRdb, only in-frame clones are kept and a portion is missing. The sample consists of about 320,000 clones, about 15% of them appearing once. CDR1 SGDLS and CDR2 YYNGEE come from the germline V gene. Trimming took off 0 bases at V and 3 bases at J, with 4 bases between the two ends. The CDR3 covers 13 residues. This clone occurred many times.

Input material: central memory CD4+ T cells from blood. The receptor comes from a man between 25 and 39 years old in good health. J is TRBJ2-4 and V is TRBV9; D not resolved. The CDR3 DNA reads TGTGCCAGCAGCGTAGACAGCAAAAACATTCAGTACTTC. The encoded protein is CASSVDSKNIQYF. Full variable domain (outside the CDR3, taken from reference TRBV9 and TRBJ2-4): DSGVTQTPKHLITATGQRVTLRCSPRSGDLSVYWYQQSLDQGLQFLIQYYNGEERAKGNILERFSAQQFPDLHSELNLSSLELGDSALYFCASSVDSKNIQYFGAGTRLSVL.